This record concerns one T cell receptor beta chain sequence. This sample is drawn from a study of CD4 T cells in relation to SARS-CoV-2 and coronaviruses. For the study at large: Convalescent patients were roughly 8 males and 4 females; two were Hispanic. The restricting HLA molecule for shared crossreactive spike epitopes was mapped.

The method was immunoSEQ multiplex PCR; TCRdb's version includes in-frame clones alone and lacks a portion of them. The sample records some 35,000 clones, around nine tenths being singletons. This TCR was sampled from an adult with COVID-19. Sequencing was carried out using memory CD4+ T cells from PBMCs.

CDR3 sequence (DNA): TGTGCCAGCAGCTCGGGTTGGACAGAATTCTCCTACGAGCAGTACTTC. Translation: CASSSGWTEFSYEQYF. The chain joins TRBV7-2 to TRBJ2-7, with D tentatively TRBD1 (6 bases). Per germline, CDR1 SGHTA and CDR2 FQGNSA. The CDR3 length is 16 residues. The germline V and J ends were trimmed by 4 bases and 0 bases, with 16 bases remaining between them.